The entry that follows covers one T cell receptor beta chain sequence. From RNA, the CDR3 regions of TCR beta chains were amplified and sequenced. In the first round, RT-PCR was carried out with HTBI primers, and a multiplex PCR formed the second round. TCRdb processed the multiplex PCR reads anew with MiXCR; each CDR3 protein has one entry. The table has about 1.2 million distinct CDR3 sequences, 36% seen once. Looked up from germline, CDR1 is SGHRS and CDR2 is YFSETQ. The CDR3 loop spans 18 amino acids. V shed 7 bases and J 3 bases; nucleotides not matched to a gene: 16. The sample comes from a study of Graves' ophthalmopathy and Graves' hyperthyroidism.

The chain uses TRBV5-1 and TRBJ1-2; 12 bases line up with TRBD1. The sequenced sample was peripheral blood or thyroid tissue (not recorded which). The receptor was derived from an adult man with Graves' hyperthyroidism. The CDR3 bases are TGCGCCAGCGGCCCCAGGGGGACAGGGGGCTTCGGAGACTATGGCTACACCTTC. Translating gives CASGPRGTGGFGDYGYTF.